This TCR beta chain comes out of a study of cytomegalovirus exposure and HLA in healthy donors. Amplification used 60 Vbeta primers and 13 Jbeta primers. Here immunoSEQ multiplex PCR was the method, and the copy in TCRdb shows in-frame clones only, minus some. The sample consists of 100,000 to 150,000 clones, approximately 83% of them appearing once. This clone turned up a few times. Its antigen is not known. At one end, the junction sequence differs from germline, possibly due to a read error. The study, taken as a whole, reports: Later on, an analysis showed TCR association rates differing by HLA locus, with DRB1 the most and HLA-C the fewest. Sequencing depth roughly uniform across donors was assumed in presence/absence analyses.

Sequenced material: PBMCs. The TCR was taken from a woman between 40 and 55 years old in good health and CMV-seropositive.

DNA for the CDR3: TGTGCCAGCAGCCAAGATCCGGGGACAGGGAGCAAAAACTTCTTC. Its protein product is CASSQDPGTGSKNFF. The chain carries TRBV4-2 and TRBJ2-7, with 9 bases matching TRBD1. Germline assignment: CDR1 LGHNA and CDR2 YNFKEQ. The CDR3 runs to 15 residues.